The 26 T cell receptor beta chains given below trace back to one sample, sequenced in a study of T-cell reconstitution after alpha-beta-depleted transplantation in children. TCRbeta library preparation incorporated unique molecular identifiers. TCRdb fed the PCR reads into MiXCR, producing one record per CDR3 protein. The sample lists just over 350,000 distinct CDR3 sequences, about 14% occurring once. This material consisted of PBMCs, taken from the stem cell graft. The receptors stem from a human donor who donated a stem cell graft to a child with Fanconi anemia.

In its sample, this clonotype was seen a few times. The chain combines TRBV7-2 with TRBJ2-7; 10 positions match TRBD2. This CDR3 region has 17 residues. CDR1 SGHTA and CDR2 FQGNSA come from the germline V gene. V was clipped by 2 bases and J by 1 base; unmatched bases: 8. CDR3 protein: CASSLRGAGGYSYEQYF. CDR3 in DNA: TGTGCCAGCAGCTTAAGGGGAGCGGGGGGGTATTCCTACGAGCAGTACTTC.

The gene calls are TRBV3-1 and TRBJ2-2; the D gene could be TRBD1 or TRBD2 (5 bases each). V was trimmed by 1 base and J by 1 base, leaving 13 bases between them. Germline V gene lookup returns CDR1 LGHDT and CDR2 YNNKEL (reference sequence). The CDR3 covers 17 residues. The CDR3, as DNA: TGTGCCAGCAGCCAAGGGTATGCAGGGAGGAACACCGGGGAGCTGTTTTTT. Its protein product is CASSQGYAGRNTGELFF.

The gene calls are TRBV20-1 and TRBJ1-2, with D maybe TRBD1 (6 bases). Germline V CDR1 and CDR2: DFQATT, SNEGSKA (reference sequence). V dropped 4 bases and J dropped 4 bases, with 10 bases sitting between them. The CDR3 loop spans 12 amino acids. In DNA form, the CDR3 reads TGCAGTGCTAAAGGGGGGGTCTATGGCTACACCTTC. Protein sequence: CSAKGGVYGYTF.

This clonotype has at least ten counts. The chain has TRBV20-1 and TRBJ2-7, with a tentative D call TRBD2 (6 bases). Germline loops: CDR1 DFQATT, CDR2 SNEGSKA (reference sequence). The CDR3 runs to 13 residues. V lost 3 bases to trimming and J lost 4 bases, with 13 bases between them. CDR3 amino acids: CSASVGDSYEQYV. The DNA for the CDR3 is TGCAGTGCTAGTGTTGGGGACTCTTACGAGCAGTACGTC.

J is TRBJ1-4 and V is TRBV28, with TRBD1 as a possible D gene (5 bases). The V and J ends lost 3 bases and 13 bases respectively, with 15 bases between them. This CDR3 comprises 13 residues. Germline assignment: CDR1 MDHEN and CDR2 SYDVKM. This CDR3 reads CASSFATTGGLFF. The CDR3 coding sequence is TGTGCCAGCAGTTTCGCCACTACCGGGGGACTGTTTTTT.

This clonotype was seen only a few times. The genes are TRBV18 and TRBJ2-2, with 8 bases fitting TRBD1. This CDR3 contains 16 residues. Losses at the gene ends were 4 bases for V and 5 bases for J; bases not matched to a gene: 9. In germline, CDR1 is KGHSH, CDR2 LQKENI. In DNA, the CDR3 is TGTGCCAGCTCACTTGGACAGGGAAGGGCTACCGGGGAGCTGTTTTTT. It translates to CASSLGQGRATGELFF.

The V gene is TRBV10-3, the J gene TRBJ2-4; TRBD2 aligns across 11 bases. The germline V gene has CDR1 ENHRY and CDR2 SYGVKD. With V trimmed by 10 bases and J by 1 base, 15 bases remained unmatched. This CDR3 has 18 amino acids. CDR3 protein: CASRGSGGALIAKNIQYF. CDR3 nucleotides: TGTGCCAGCAGAGGTAGCGGGGGGGCATTAATTGCCAAAAACATTCAGTACTTC.

This clonotype was observed a handful of times. The rearrangement uses TRBV5-1 and TRBJ2-3; maybe TRBD2 (7 bases). Trimming pared 0 bases from V and 2 bases from J, leaving 16 bases between. Per germline, CDR1 SGHRS and CDR2 YFSETQ. The CDR3 contains 17 residues. The CDR3 here is CASSLGRGASHTDTQYF. The CDR3 nucleotides read TGCGCCAGCAGCTTGGGACGGGGGGCGAGTCACACAGATACGCAGTATTTT.

This clonotype was seen a few times. The V and J genes are TRBV5-6 and TRBJ2-1, with TRBD2 matching over 9 bases. Losses at the gene ends were 3 bases for V and 9 bases for J; bases not matched to a gene: 13. Germline values: CDR1 SGHDT, CDR2 YYEEEE. The CDR3 length is 16 residues. The CDR3 region is CASSSSRRGGLSEQFF. In DNA, the CDR3 is TGTGCCAGCAGCTCGTCTCGGCGGGGGGGCCTTAGTGAGCAGTTCTTC.

This clonotype was counted a few times. The gene calls are TRBV4-2 and TRBJ2-1, with 11 bases lining up with TRBD2. This CDR3 is 14 amino acids long. The germline V gene has CDR1 LGHNA and CDR2 YNFKEQ. The V gene end was trimmed by 4 bases and the J gene end by 10 bases; junction bases not matched to a gene: 6. CDR3 DNA: TGTGCCAGCAGCCGGGGACTAGCGGCCTACGAGCAGTTCTTC. This sequence encodes CASSRGLAAYEQFF.

The rearrangement joins TRBV29-1 to TRBJ1-5; D not resolved. Trimming stripped 6 bases from V and 0 bases from J, with 15 bases between. Germline lookup yields CDR1 SQVTM and CDR2 ANQGSEA. CDR3 size: 15 residues. In DNA form, the CDR3 reads TGCAGCGTCGCCCTCTATGCGGATAGCAATCAGCCCCAGCATTTT. Protein sequence: CSVALYADSNQPQHF.

This clonotype was counted only a few times. The rearrangement uses TRBV5-6 and TRBJ2-1; D not resolved. CDR3 length: 11 amino acids. V was clipped by 2 bases and J by 10 bases, with 7 bases between them. Per germline, CDR1 SGHDT and CDR2 YYEEEE. This chain's CDR3 is CASSFGKEQFF. For the CDR3, the DNA is TGTGCCAGCAGCTTTGGTAAGGAGCAGTTCTTC.

The chain uses TRBV7-9 and TRBJ2-7; 10 bases line up with TRBD1. The V segment lost 4 bases and the J segment 3 bases; nucleotides outside the gene matches: 12. Germline CDR1 SEHNR, CDR2 FQNEAQ (reference sequence). The CDR3 length is 17 residues. The CDR3 is CASSSRDRGVPYYEQYF. In DNA, the CDR3 is TGTGCCAGCAGCTCCCGGGACAGGGGAGTCCCTTACTACGAGCAGTACTTC.

This clonotype was found a few times. The genes are TRBV20-1 and TRBJ2-2, with D possibly TRBD2 on 5 matching bases. Germline V gene data show CDR1 as DFQATT and CDR2 as SNEGSKA (reference sequence). V was trimmed by 6 bases and J by 6 bases, leaving 11 bases between them. The CDR3 has 12 residues. CDR3 DNA sequence: TGCAGTGCGATCGGGGTCGCCGGGGAGCTGTTTTTT. This gives the protein CSAIGVAGELFF.

Here the CDR3 reads CASSLGTRERFF. CDR3 nucleotides: TGTGCCAGCAGTTTAGGGACCCGGGAGAGGTTCTTC. V and J are TRBV27 and TRBJ2-1, with a weak D call TRBD2 (6 bases). This CDR3 has 12 amino acids. Trimming removed 2 bases from V and 15 bases from J, with 14 bases in between. The germline V gene encodes CDR1 MNHEY and CDR2 SMNVEV (reference sequence).

The J gene is TRBJ2-3, the V gene TRBV3-1; 8 nucleotides agree with TRBD1. CDR1 is LGHDT and CDR2 is YNNKEL in the germline V gene (reference sequence). Trimming cost V 1 base and J 2 bases; bases outside gene matches: 5. The CDR3 extends over 16 amino acids. The CDR3 sequence is CASSQADRGVTDTQYF. The CDR3 DNA follows: TGTGCCAGCAGCCAAGCTGACAGGGGAGTCACAGATACGCAGTATTTT.

V usage is TRBV3-1 and J usage is TRBJ2-1; D unresolved. The CDR3 is made up of 13 amino acids. Germline V CDR1 and CDR2: LGHDT, YNNKEL (reference sequence). With 0 bases removed from V and 10 bases from J, the gap between germline ends came to 10 bases. The CDR3: CASSQDPRAEQFF. The DNA of the CDR3 is TGTGCCAGCAGCCAAGATCCCCGGGCGGAGCAGTTCTTC.

The table lists this clonotype with a few counts. The rearrangement links TRBV27 to TRBJ2-3; 16 nucleotides align to TRBD2. This CDR3 region has 19 residues. J was trimmed by 2 bases and V by 6 bases; bases with no gene match: 11. The V gene's germline CDR1 is MNHEY and CDR2 SMNVEV (reference sequence). CDR3 nucleotide sequence: TGTGCCAGCAGCCGCCAGGGACTAGCGGGGGGGTTATTCACAGATACGCAGTATTTT. Protein sequence: CASSRQGLAGGLFTDTQYF.

CDR3 DNA sequence: TGCAGTGCTTTCCAGCCCTACGAGCAGTACTTC. This sequence encodes CSAFQPYEQYF. The V gene is TRBV20-1, the J gene TRBJ2-7; no clear D. Trimming removed 5 bases at V and 2 bases at J, with 7 bases between. The CDR3 runs to 11 residues. CDR1 is DFQATT, CDR2 SNEGSKA, per germline (reference sequence).

This clonotype has a count of ten or more. The chain combines TRBV27 with TRBJ2-7; a weak D match, TRBD2 (6 bases). CDR1 and CDR2 from the germline V gene are MNHEY and SMNVEV (reference sequence). The CDR3 has 12 amino acids. Trimming stripped 5 bases from V and 3 bases from J, with 8 bases between. CDR3 sequence: CASSAGSYEQYF. The CDR3 region has the DNA TGTGCCAGCAGTGCGGGGAGCTACGAGCAGTACTTC.

This clonotype came up a few times. CDR3 in DNA: TGTGCCAGCAGCTTGCGTTGGGCAGGAGGTTCACCCCTCCACTTT. Its translation: CASSLRWAGGSPLHF. The chain recombines TRBV5-5 with TRBJ1-6, with D hard to call. This CDR3 contains 15 residues. The V and J ends lost 1 base and 9 bases respectively, with 14 bases between them. CDR1 and CDR2 (germline): SGHKS, YYEKEE (reference sequence). Using reference TRBV5-5 and TRBJ1-6 for the parts outside the CDR3, the full variable domain is DAGVTQSPTHLIKTRGQQVTLRCSPISGHKSVSWYQQVLGQGPQFIFQYYEKEERGRGNFPDRFSARQFPNYSSELNVNALLLGDSALYLCASSLRWAGGSPLHFGNGTRLTVT.

This clonotype was found a few times. The V call is TRBV4-2, the J call TRBJ1-1; D remains unclear. The CDR3 contains 17 residues. Germline V lookup: CDR1 LGHNA, CDR2 YNFKEQ. V lost 0 bases, J lost 2 bases, and 16 bases lay in between. The CDR3 protein is CASSQDLGVGINTEAFF. The CDR3 nucleotides read TGTGCCAGCAGCCAAGATCTTGGCGTTGGGATTAACACTGAAGCTTTCTTT.

V gene TRBV30 combines with J gene TRBJ2-2, with D perhaps assigned TRBD1 or TRBD2 (5 bases each). Germline V gene lookup returns CDR1 GTSNPN and CDR2 SVGIG (reference sequence). There are 16 residues in the CDR3. V lost 5 bases and J lost 1, with 17 bases in between. CDR3 nucleotide sequence: TGTGCCTGGGTCGGGTTGAGGGGCAGGAACACCGGGGAGCTGTTTTTT. Its protein is CAWVGLRGRNTGELFF.

V gene TRBV5-4 combines with J gene TRBJ2-1; 12 positions match TRBD2. Per the germline V gene, CDR1 is SGHNT and CDR2 is YYREEE (reference sequence). J gave up 7 bases and V 3 bases, and 5 bases lay outside the gene matches. The CDR3 has 15 residues. The CDR3 loop is CASSYRTSGENEQFF. As DNA, the CDR3 is TGTGCCAGCAGCTATCGGACTAGCGGGGAAAATGAGCAGTTCTTC.

This clonotype came up a few times. V is TRBV25-1 and J is TRBJ1-1; D is unresolved. CDR3 length: 12 residues. Looked up from germline, CDR1 is MGHDK and CDR2 is SYGVNS. Trimming stripped 6 bases from V and 1 base from J, with 6 bases between. The DNA of the CDR3 is TGTGCCAGCAGAGCAGCGAACACTGAAGCTTTCTTT. Translation: CASRAANTEAFF. The full variable domain, in which reference TRBV25-1 and TRBJ1-1 provide the parts outside the CDR3, is EADIYQTPRYLVIGTGKKITLECSQTMGHDKMYWYQQDPGMELHLIHYSYGVNSTEKGDLSSESTVSRIRTEHFPLTLESARPSHTSQYLCASRAANTEAFFGQGTRLTVV.

This clonotype occurred many times. The chain has TRBV29-1 and TRBJ2-1; 14 bases agree with TRBD2. This CDR3 has 15 amino acids. From germline, CDR1 is SQVTM and CDR2 ANQGSEA. J gave up 4 bases and V 5 bases, and 4 bases lay outside the gene matches. The CDR3 spells CSVLTSGGVYNEQFF. DNA for the CDR3: TGCAGCGTTTTGACTAGCGGGGGGGTATACAATGAGCAGTTCTTC.